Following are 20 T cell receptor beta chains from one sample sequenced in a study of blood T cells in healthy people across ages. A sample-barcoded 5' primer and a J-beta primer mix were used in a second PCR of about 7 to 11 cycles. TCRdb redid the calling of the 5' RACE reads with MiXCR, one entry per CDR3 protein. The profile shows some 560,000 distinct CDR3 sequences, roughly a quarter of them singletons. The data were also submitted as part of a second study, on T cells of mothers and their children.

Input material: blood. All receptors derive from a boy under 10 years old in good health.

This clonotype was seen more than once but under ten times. The CDR3 here is CASSFSVDEQFF. The DNA for the CDR3 is TGTGCCAGCAGCTTCTCGGTAGATGAGCAGTTCTTC. The gene calls are TRBV7-9 and TRBJ2-1; no definite D call. This CDR3 has 12 amino acids. The V gene's germline CDR1 is SEHNR and CDR2 FQNEAQ (reference sequence). V lost 3 bases, J lost 8 bases, and 8 bases lay in between.

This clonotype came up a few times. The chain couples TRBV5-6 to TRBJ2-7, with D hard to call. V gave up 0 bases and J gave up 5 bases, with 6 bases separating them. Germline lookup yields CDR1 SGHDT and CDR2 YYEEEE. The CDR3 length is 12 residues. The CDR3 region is CASSLDHHEQYF. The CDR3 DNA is TGTGCCAGCAGCTTGGACCACCACGAGCAGTACTTC.

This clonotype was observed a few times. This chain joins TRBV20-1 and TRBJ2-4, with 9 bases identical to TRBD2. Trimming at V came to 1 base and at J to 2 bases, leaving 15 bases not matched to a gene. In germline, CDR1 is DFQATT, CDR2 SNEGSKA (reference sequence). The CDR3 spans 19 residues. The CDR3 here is CSARVPLIPTSGSKNIQYF. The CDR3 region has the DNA TGCAGTGCTAGAGTCCCTCTTATCCCTACTAGCGGGTCCAAAAACATTCAGTACTTC.

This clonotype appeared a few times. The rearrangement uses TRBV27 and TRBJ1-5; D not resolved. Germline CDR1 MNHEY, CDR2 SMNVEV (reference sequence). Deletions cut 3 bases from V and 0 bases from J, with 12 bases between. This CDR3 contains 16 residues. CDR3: CASSLKGPYSNQPQHF. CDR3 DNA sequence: TGTGCCAGCAGTTTGAAGGGCCCCTATAGCAATCAGCCCCAGCATTTT.

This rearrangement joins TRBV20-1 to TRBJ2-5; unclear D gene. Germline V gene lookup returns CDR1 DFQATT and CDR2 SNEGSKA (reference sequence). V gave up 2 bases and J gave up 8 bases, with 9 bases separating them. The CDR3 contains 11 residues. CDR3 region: CSARHPFTQYF. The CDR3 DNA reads TGCAGTGCTAGACACCCGTTTACCCAGTACTTC.

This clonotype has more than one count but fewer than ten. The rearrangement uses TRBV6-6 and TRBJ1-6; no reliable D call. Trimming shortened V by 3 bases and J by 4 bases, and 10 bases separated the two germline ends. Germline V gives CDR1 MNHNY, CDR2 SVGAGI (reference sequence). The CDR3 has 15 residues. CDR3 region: CASSYPQKYNSPLHF. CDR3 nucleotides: TGTGCCAGCAGTTATCCTCAGAAATATAATTCACCCCTCCACTTT.

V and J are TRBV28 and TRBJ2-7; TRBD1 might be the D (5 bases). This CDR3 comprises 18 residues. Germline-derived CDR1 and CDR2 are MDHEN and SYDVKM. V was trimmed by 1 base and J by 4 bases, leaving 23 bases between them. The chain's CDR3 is CASSLSRGLGSLEYEQYF. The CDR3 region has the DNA TGTGCCAGCAGTTTATCAAGGGGTTTGGGCTCCCTGGAATACGAGCAGTACTTC.

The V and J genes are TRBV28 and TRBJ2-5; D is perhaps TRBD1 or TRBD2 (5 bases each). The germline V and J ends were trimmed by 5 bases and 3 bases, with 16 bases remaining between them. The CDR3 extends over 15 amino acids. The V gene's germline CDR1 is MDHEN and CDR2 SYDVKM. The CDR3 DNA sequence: TGTGCCAGCAGTCCCCTCCGAGGGGCCGAAGAGACCCAGTACTTC. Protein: CASSPLRGAEETQYF.

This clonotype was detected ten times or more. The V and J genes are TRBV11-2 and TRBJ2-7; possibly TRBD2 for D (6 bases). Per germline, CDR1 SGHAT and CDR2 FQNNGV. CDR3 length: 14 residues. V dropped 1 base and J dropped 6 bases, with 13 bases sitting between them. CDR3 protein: CASSLGLPGGEQYF. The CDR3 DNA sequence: TGTGCCAGCAGCTTAGGGCTACCCGGGGGCGAGCAGTACTTC.

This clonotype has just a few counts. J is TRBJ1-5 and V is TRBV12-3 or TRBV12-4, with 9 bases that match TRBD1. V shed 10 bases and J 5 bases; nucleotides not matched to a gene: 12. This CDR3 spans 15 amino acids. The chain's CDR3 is CAMGTGRLFDQPQHF. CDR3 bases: TGTGCCATGGGGACAGGGAGGCTCTTCGATCAGCCCCAGCATTTT.

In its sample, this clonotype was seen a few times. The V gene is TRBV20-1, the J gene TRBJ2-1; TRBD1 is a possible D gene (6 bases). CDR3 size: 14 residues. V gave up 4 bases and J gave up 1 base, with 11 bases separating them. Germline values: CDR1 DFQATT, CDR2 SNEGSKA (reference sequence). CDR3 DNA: TGCAGTGCTAATGAAGGGGGTTCCTACAATGAGCAGTTCTTC. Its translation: CSANEGGSYNEQFF.

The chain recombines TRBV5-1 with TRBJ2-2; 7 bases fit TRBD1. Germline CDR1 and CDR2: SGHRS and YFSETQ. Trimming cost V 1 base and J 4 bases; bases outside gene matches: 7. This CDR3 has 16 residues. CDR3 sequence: CASSLIQGMSTGELFF. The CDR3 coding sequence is TGCGCCAGCAGCTTGATACAGGGGATGAGCACCGGGGAGCTGTTTTTT.

The CDR3 sequence: CASSLVGTVQETQYF. The DNA for the CDR3 is TGTGCCAGCAGCTTAGTGGGGACAGTCCAAGAGACCCAGTACTTC. The gene calls are TRBV7-6 and TRBJ2-5; 7 bases are a match to TRBD1. Unmatched junction bases numbered 3, after V lost 1 base and J lost 1 base. Germline CDR1 is SGHVS and CDR2 is FNYEAQ. There are 15 residues in the CDR3.

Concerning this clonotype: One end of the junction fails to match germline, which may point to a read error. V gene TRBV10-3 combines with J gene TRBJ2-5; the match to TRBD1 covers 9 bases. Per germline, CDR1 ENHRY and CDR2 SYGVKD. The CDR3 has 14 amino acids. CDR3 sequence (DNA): TGTGCCGTCAGAGAGGACAGGGGTCGAGAGACCCAGTACTTC. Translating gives CAVREDRGRETQYF.

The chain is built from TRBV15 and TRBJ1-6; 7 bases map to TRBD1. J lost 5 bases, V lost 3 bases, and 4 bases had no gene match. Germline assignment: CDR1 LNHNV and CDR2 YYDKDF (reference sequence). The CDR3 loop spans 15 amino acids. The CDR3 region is CATSRGQFHNSPLHF. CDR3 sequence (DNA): TGTGCCACCAGCAGGGGACAGTTCCATAATTCACCCCTCCACTTT.

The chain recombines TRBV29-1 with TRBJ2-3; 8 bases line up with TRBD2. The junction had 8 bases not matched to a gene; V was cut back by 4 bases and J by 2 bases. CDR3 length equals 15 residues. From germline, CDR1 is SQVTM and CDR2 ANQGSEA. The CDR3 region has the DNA TGCAGCGTTGTTTCGGCGGGAGGAGCCACAGATACGCAGTATTTT. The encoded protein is CSVVSAGGATDTQYF.

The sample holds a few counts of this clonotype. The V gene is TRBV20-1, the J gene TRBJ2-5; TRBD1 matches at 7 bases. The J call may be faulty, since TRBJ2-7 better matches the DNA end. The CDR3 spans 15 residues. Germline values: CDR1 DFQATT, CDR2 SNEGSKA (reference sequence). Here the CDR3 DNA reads TGCAGTGCTAGAGGAGCCGGGACAGACGACTACGAGCAGTACTTC. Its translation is CSARGAGTDDYEQYF.

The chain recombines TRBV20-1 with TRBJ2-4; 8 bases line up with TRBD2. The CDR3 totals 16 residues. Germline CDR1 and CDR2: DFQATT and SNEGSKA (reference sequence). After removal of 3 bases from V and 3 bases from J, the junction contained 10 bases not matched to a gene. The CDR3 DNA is TGCAGTGCTAGGCCCACGGGAGGGGGATACAAAAACATTCAGTACTTC. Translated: CSARPTGGGYKNIQYF.

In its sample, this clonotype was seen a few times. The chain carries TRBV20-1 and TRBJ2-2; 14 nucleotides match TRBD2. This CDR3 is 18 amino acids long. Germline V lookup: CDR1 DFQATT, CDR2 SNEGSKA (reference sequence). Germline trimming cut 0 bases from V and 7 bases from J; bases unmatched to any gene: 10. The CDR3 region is CSARDVRGLAGARGELFF. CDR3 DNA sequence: TGCAGTGCTAGAGATGTTCGGGGACTAGCGGGAGCCCGCGGGGAGCTGTTTTTT.

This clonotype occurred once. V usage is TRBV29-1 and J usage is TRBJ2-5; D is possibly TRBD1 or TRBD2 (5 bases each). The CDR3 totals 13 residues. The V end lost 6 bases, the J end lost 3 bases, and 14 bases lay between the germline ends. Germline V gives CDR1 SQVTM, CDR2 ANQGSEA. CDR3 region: CSVIPGPKETQYF. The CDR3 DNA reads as TGCAGCGTGATTCCGGGACCCAAAGAGACCCAGTACTTC.